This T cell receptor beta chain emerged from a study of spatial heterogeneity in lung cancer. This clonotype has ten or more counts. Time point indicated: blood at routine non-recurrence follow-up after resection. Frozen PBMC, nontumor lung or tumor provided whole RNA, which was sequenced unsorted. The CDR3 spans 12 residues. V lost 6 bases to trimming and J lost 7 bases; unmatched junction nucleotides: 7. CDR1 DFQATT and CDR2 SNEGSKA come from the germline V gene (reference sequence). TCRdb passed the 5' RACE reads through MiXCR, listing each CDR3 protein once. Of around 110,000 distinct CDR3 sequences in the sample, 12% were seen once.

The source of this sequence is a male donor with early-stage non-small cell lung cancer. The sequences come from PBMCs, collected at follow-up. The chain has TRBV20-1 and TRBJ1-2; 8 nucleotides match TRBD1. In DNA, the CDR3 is TGCAGTGCCGTCAGGGGGCAGTCTGGCTACACCTTC. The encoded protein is CSAVRGQSGYTF.